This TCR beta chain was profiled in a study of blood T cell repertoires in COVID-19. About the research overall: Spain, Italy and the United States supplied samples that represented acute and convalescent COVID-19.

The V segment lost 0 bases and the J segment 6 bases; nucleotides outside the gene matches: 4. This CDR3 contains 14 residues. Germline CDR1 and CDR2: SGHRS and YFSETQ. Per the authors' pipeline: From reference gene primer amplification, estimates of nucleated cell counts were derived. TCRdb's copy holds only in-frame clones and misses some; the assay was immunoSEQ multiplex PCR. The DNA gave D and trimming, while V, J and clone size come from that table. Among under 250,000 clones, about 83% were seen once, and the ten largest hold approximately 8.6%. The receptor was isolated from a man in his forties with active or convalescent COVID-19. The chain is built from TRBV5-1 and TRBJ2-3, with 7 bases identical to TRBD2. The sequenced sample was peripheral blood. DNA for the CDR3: TGCGCCAGCAGCTTGGGGACTAGGACTGATACGCAGTATTTT. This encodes CASSLGTRTDTQYF.